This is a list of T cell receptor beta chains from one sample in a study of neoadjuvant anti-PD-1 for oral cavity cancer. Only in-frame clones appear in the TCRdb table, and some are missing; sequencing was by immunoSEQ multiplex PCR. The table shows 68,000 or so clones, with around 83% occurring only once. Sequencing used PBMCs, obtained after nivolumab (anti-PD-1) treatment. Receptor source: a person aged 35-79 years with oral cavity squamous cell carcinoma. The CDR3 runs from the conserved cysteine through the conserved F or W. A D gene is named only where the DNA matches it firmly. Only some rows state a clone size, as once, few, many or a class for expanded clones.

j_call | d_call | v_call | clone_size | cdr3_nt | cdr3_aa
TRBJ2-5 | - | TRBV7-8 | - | TGTGCCAGCAAGGTCGGACGTGGAGAGACCCAGTACTTC | CASKVGRGETQYF
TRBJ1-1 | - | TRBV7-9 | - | TGTGCCAGCCGTTATGAGGACACTGAAGCTTTCTTT | CASRYEDTEAFF
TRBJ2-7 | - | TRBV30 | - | TGTGCCTGGAGTGTAAATTTGGTGGGTTTATACGAGCAGTACTTC | CAWSVNLVGLYEQYF
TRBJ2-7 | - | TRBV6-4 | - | TGTGCCAGCAGTGACTCTCTCCAGGGGGAGCAGTACTTC | CASSDSLQGEQYF
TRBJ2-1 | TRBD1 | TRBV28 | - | TGTGCCAGCAGTAGGACAGGGGCTTTGTGGGAGCAGTTCTTC | CASSRTGALWEQFF
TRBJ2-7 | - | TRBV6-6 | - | TGTGCCAGCAGTCTCCAGGGGCACTCCTACGAGCAGTACTTC | CASSLQGHSYEQYF
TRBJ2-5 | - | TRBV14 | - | TGTGCCAGCAGCCAGGGAGGTCGGGATTGGACCCAGTACTTC | CASSQGGRDWTQYF
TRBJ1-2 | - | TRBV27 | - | TGTGCCAGCAGTCTGGGACTCCAGGATGGATACACCTTC | CASSLGLQDGYTF
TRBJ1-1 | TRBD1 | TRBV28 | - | TGTGCCAGCAGTTTGACAGGGGGGTTGAGCACTGAAGCTTTCTTT | CASSLTGGLSTEAFF
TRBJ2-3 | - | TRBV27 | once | TGTGCCAGCAGTTTATCGAGGGGGACCGTGAGCACAGATACGCAGTATTTT | CASSLSRGTVSTDTQYF
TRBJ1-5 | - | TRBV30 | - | TGTGCCTGGAGCCCTAGAGAGATAGCCACCAGCAATCAGCCCCAGCATTTT | CAWSPREIATSNQPQHF
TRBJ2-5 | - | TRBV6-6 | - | TGTGCCAGCAGTTTCTCCGGGGCTTCCCAAGAGACCCAGTACTTC | CASSFSGASQETQYF
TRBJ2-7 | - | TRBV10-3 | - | TGTGCCATCAGTGAGTCGAGAACGACAGAGACCTACGAGCAGTACTTC | CAISESRTTETYEQYF
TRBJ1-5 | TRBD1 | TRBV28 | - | TGTGCCAGCAGTTTGTCAGGGACAGGGGTGGGGAATCAGCCCCAGCATTTT | CASSLSGTGVGNQPQHF
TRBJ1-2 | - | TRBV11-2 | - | TGTGCCAGCAGCTTAGACAGGGCGGGCTATGGCTACACCTTC | CASSLDRAGYGYTF
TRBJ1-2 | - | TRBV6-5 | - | TGTGCCAGCAGGCCGGGACGGAACTATGGCTACACCTTC | CASRPGRNYGYTF
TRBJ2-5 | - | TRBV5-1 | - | TGCGCCAGCAGCTGGGTGGAGGGGAAAGAGACCCAGTACTTC | CASSWVEGKETQYF
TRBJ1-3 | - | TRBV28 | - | TGTGCCAGCAGTTCCCCAGCAGGACCCTCTGGAAACACCATATATTTT | CASSSPAGPSGNTIYF
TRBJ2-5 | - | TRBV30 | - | TGTGCCGGTTCGACAGCACCCCAAGAGACCCAGTACTTC | CAGSTAPQETQYF
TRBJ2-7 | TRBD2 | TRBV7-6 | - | TGTGCCAGCAGCCTCCTCGCTAGCGGGGTTCTGGAGCAGTACTTC | CASSLLASGVLEQYF
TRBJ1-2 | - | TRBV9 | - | TGTGCCAGCAGCGTTGCGACCGAAGCTAACTATGGCTACACCTTC | CASSVATEANYGYTF
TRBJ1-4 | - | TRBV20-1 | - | TGCAGTCCGGTTAATGAAAAACTGTTTTTT | CSPVNEKLFF
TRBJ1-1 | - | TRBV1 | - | TGCACCAGCAGCCAAGATCCCGAAAGGCCCCCGAATGAAGCTTTCTTT | CTSSQDPERPPNEAFF
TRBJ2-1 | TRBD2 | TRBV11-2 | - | TGTGCCAGCAGCTTAGAGCCGGGACTAGAATCGCTCTTC | CASSLEPGLESLF